The rows below give T cell receptor beta chains drawn from one sample of a study of control samples from healthy donors and cancer patients. TCRdb's table, derived via immunoSEQ multiplex PCR, lists solely in-frame clones and lacks some. The sample lists roughly 180,000 clones, around 92% occurring once. Input material: blood. The source is a woman between 40 and 50 years old in good health. Both conserved end residues are part of each CDR3. The D gene is left open where the match is weak. The size of a clone is reported for some rows only, either as once, few or many, or as a class for expanded clones.

>.|.|TRBV5-4|TRBJ2-5
TGTGCCAGCAGCTTGCTACAGGATCCCCCGGAGACCCAGTACTTC
CASSLLQDPPETQYF
>.|.|TRBV5-1|TRBJ2-3
TGCGCCAGCAGCTTTGGGGGTAGCACAGATACGCAGTATTTT
CASSFGGSTDTQYF
>.|.|TRBV7-7|TRBJ1-2
TGTGCCAGTAAGCCCCCCGACAGGACCTATGGCTACACCTTC
CASKPPDRTYGYTF
>.|.|TRBV6-5|TRBJ1-1
TGTGCCAGCCGTAGTTTGAACACTGAAGCTTTCTTT
CASRSLNTEAFF
>TRBD1|.|TRBV19|TRBJ2-7
TGTGCCAGCAACGACAGGGTCAACTCCTACGAGCAGTACTTC
CASNDRVNSYEQYF
>.|.|TRBV21-1|TRBJ1-1
TGTGCCAGCACGAGGAACACTGAAGCTTTCTTT
CASTRNTEAFF
>.|.|TRBV2|TRBJ1-1
TGTGCCAGCAGTCCGGACACTGAAGCTTTCTTT
CASSPDTEAFF
>TRBD1|.|TRBV7-8|TRBJ2-3
TGTGCCAGCAGCGTGGGACAGGGGTTGACAGATACGCAGTATTTT
CASSVGQGLTDTQYF
>TRBD1|.|TRBV25-1|TRBJ1-1
TGTGCCAGCGTGGGACAGGGGAGTGAAGCTTTCTTT
CASVGQGSEAFF
>TRBD2|.|TRBV14|TRBJ2-5
TGTGCCAGCAGCCCCCTCCGGGGGGGTCAAGAGACCCAGTACTTC
CASSPLRGGQETQYF
>.|.|TRBV27|TRBJ1-5
TGTGCCAGCAGTTTGGGCAGGGTTGATCAGCCCCAGCATTTT
CASSLGRVDQPQHF
>.|.|TRBV5-1|TRBJ1-1
TGCGCCAGCAGCTCGGGGAGGTTTGGGGCCAGGACTGAAGCTTTCTTT
CASSSGRFGARTEAFF
>.|.|TRBV6-5|TRBJ2-7
TGTGCCAGCAGTTACTCGAGAGACAGACCCTACGAGCAGTACTTC
CASSYSRDRPYEQYF
>TRBD1|.|TRBV28|TRBJ1-1
TGTGCCAGCAGTCTAGGACAGGGACGGTGGAACACTGAAGCTTTCTTT
CASSLGQGRWNTEAFF
>.|.|TRBV12-3/TRBV12-4|TRBJ2-7
TGTGCCAGCAGTTTGGGCCCTGCCGAGCAGTACTTC
CASSLGPAEQYF
>TRBD1|.|TRBV9|TRBJ1-2
TGTGCCAGCAGCGGCTGGACAGGGGGCGACTATGGCTACACCTTC
CASSGWTGGDYGYTF
>.|.|TRBV6-5|TRBJ1-1
TGTGCCACCCATAGAGTCTTGGACACTGAAGCTTTCTTT
CATHRVLDTEAFF
>TRBD1|.|TRBV10-3|TRBJ1-2
TGTGCCATCAGTGAAGGGACAGGGTATGGCTACACCTTC
CAISEGTGYGYTF
>.|.|TRBV5-1|TRBJ2-5
TGCGCCAGCAGCCCTTCGGGGAGTCGGGAGACCCAGTACTTC
CASSPSGSRETQYF
>.|.|TRBV29-1|TRBJ1-5
TGCAGCGTAGGGCAGGGGAATCAGCCCCAGCATTTT
CSVGQGNQPQHF
>.|.|TRBV7-2|TRBJ1-4
TGTGCCAGCAGCCTCGCGATGTATGAAAAACTGTTTTTT
CASSLAMYEKLFF
>.|.|TRBV6-5|TRBJ1-2
TGTGCCAGCAGCCAGAAACCGGGGGGCTATGGCTACACCTTC
CASSQKPGGYGYTF
>.|.|TRBV7-7|TRBJ2-3
TGTGCCAGCAGCTTAGGTGATCCAGATACGCAGTATTTT
CASSLGDPDTQYF
>TRBD1|.|TRBV19|TRBJ2-2
TGTGCCAGTAGCTTCGGACAGGGCGGGGAGCTGTTTTTT
CASSFGQGGELFF
>TRBD1|.|TRBV18|TRBJ1-2
TGTGCCAGCTCACCACCGGGTACAGGGGGCAACTATGGCTACACCTTC
CASSPPGTGGNYGYTF
>.|once|TRBV11-2|TRBJ2-7
TGTGCCAGCAGCTTAGGTGGGGGGGCCTTCGAGCAGTACTTC
CASSLGGGAFEQYF
>.|.|TRBV7-9|TRBJ1-2
TGTGCCAGCAGCCAAACAACAGGAGATTCGGGGTATGGCTACACCTTC
CASSQTTGDSGYGYTF
>TRBD2|.|TRBV5-6|TRBJ2-3
TGTGCCAGCAGCTTGGCCGCGACTAGCGGGGGGATAAGCACAGATACGCAGTATTTT
CASSLAATSGGISTDTQYF
>.|.|TRBV7-9|TRBJ1-2
TGTGCCAGCAGCTTAGGGGTTTTTCTATATGGCTACACCTTC
CASSLGVFLYGYTF
>TRBD1|.|TRBV7-2|TRBJ1-2
TGTGCCAGCCCCCCGGGACAGGGCTATGGCTACACCTTC
CASPPGQGYGYTF
>.|.|TRBV7-8|TRBJ2-5
TGTGCCAGCAGCATGTTCGACAGGACCCAAGAGACCCAGTACTTC
CASSMFDRTQETQYF
>TRBD1|few|TRBV10-3|TRBJ1-3
TGTGCCATCGAAGGGGGCGACTCTGGAAACACCATATATTTT
CAIEGGDSGNTIYF
>TRBD2|.|TRBV4-1|TRBJ2-5
TGCGCCAGCAGCCAACAACCCTCGGGGGGGCTGGATCAAGAGACCCAGTACTTC
CASSQQPSGGLDQETQYF
>TRBD1|.|TRBV19|TRBJ2-7
TGTGCCAGTAGACCGGACAGGGGTGCGTACGAGCAGTACTTC
CASRPDRGAYEQYF
>.|.|TRBV5-1|TRBJ1-2
TGCGCCAGCAGCTTGGGGGACACACCTAACTATGGCTACACCTTC
CASSLGDTPNYGYTF
>.|.|TRBV7-9|TRBJ1-4
TGTGCCAGCAGCTTAGAGTCGTCGGGGGGGATAGGTGAAAAACTGTTTTTT
CASSLESSGGIGEKLFF
>.|once|TRBV29-1|TRBJ2-3
TGCAGCGTTGAAGATCTAGGGCGTCTGCAGTATTTT
CSVEDLGRLQYF
>.|.|TRBV27|TRBJ1-1
TGTGCCAGCAGTTTCCTGGACCAAAACACTGAAGCTTTCTTT
CASSFLDQNTEAFF
>.|.|TRBV7-2|TRBJ1-2
TGTGCCAGCAGCTATCGAGACGGACGCCCCTATGGCTACACCTTC
CASSYRDGRPYGYTF
>.|.|TRBV10-3|TRBJ1-2
TGTGCCATCAGTGAAGGGACCTTGGCGGATGGCTACACCTTC
CAISEGTLADGYTF
>.|once|TRBV10-3|TRBJ1-4
TGTGCCATCAGTGAGATGTTTGGGGTGTCCGATGAAAAACTGTTTTTT
CAISEMFGVSDEKLFF
>.|.|TRBV18|TRBJ2-1
TGTGCCAGCTCACCGGGACTCAGCTCCTACAATGAGCAGTTCTTC
CASSPGLSSYNEQFF
>TRBD2|.|TRBV12-5|TRBJ2-3
TGTGCTAGTGGTTCCGGGACTAGCGGGGTATATACGCAGTATTTT
CASGSGTSGVYTQYF
>.|.|TRBV4-1|TRBJ1-1
TGCGCCAGCAGCCAAGGTGCCCTTTTGTGGCGGGACACTGAAGCTTTCTTT
CASSQGALLWRDTEAFF
>.|once|TRBV15|TRBJ1-3
TGTGCCACCTCAATGTGGGACACCATATATTTT
CATSMWDTIYF
>TRBD1|.|TRBV6-5|TRBJ2-1
TGTGCCAGCAGTTTACAGGGGGCGTTGTTCTTC
CASSLQGALFF
>.|.|TRBV28|TRBJ1-4
TGTGCCAGCAGTCTTTGGGGGGGGGATAATGAAAAACTGTTTTTT
CASSLWGGDNEKLFF
>TRBD1|.|TRBV27|TRBJ2-1
TGTGCCAGCAGTTTTGGGACAGGGGCCTATGAGCAGTTCTTC
CASSFGTGAYEQFF
>TRBD1|.|TRBV5-4|TRBJ2-7
TGTGCCAGCAGCGAACCGACAGGGGACGAGCAGTACTTC
CASSEPTGDEQYF
>.|.|TRBV4-1|TRBJ2-1
TGCGCCAGCAGCCAAGATCCCCACAATGAGCAGTTCTTC
CASSQDPHNEQFF
>.|few|TRBV2|TRBJ2-6
TGTGCCAGCAGTAGTGGGGGTAGAGGGGCCAACGTCCTGACTTTC
CASSSGGRGANVLTF
>.|once|TRBV5-1|TRBJ1-2
TGCGCCAGCAGCACTCAGGGTAACTATGGCTACACCTTC
CASSTQGNYGYTF
>.|.|TRBV13|TRBJ1-4
TGTGCCAGCAGCTTCAGGCAGGGGCGGGAAAAACTGTTTTTT
CASSFRQGREKLFF
>.|.|TRBV6-5|TRBJ2-3
TGTGCCAGCAGAGGACGGATTAGTACAGATACGCAGTATTTT
CASRGRISTDTQYF